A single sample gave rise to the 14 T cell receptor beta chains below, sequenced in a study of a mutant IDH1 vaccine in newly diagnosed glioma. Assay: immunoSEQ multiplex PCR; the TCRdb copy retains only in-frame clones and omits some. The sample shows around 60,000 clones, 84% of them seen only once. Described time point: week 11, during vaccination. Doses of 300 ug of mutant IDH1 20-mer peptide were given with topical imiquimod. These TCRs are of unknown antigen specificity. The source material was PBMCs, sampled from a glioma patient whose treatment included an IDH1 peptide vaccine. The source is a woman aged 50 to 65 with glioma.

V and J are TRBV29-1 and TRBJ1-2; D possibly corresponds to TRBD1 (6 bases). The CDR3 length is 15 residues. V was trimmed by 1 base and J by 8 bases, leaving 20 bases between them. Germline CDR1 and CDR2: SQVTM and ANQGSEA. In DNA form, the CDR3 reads TGCAGCGTTGAAGTTTCCGCCAAAGGGGGTCTAGGCTACACCTTC. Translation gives CSVEVSAKGGLGYTF.

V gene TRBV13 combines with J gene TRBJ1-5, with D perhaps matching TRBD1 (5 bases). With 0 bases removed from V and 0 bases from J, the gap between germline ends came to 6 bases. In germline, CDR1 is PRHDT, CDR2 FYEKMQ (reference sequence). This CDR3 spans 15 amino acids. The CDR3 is CASSLGGDSNQPQHF. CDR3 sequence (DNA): TGTGCCAGCAGCTTAGGGGGGGATAGCAATCAGCCCCAGCATTTT.

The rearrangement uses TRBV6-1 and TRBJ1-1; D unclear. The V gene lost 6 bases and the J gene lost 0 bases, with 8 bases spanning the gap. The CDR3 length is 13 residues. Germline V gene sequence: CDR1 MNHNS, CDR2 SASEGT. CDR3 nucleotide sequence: TGTGCCAGCAGCGGGAGCTTGAACACTGAAGCTTTCTTT. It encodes CASSGSLNTEAFF.

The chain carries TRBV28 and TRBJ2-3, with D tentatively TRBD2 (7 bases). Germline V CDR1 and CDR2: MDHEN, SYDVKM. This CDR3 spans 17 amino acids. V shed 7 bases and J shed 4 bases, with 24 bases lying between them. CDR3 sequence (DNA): TGTGCCAGCATACTTGGGGGGAGGGGGAATAGCGCAGATACGCAGTATTTT. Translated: CASILGGRGNSADTQYF.

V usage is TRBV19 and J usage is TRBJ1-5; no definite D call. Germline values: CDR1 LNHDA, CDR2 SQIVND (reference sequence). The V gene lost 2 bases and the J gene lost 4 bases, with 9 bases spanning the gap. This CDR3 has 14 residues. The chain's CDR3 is CASSISSINQPQHF. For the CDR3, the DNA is TGTGCCAGTAGTATATCGAGTATTAATCAGCCCCAGCATTTT.

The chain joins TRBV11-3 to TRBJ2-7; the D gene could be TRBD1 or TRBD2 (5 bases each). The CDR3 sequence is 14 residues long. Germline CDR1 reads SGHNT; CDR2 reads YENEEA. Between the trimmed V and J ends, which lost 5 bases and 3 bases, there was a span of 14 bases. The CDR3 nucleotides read TGTGCCAGCAGCATCCCCGGGACGGTCTACGAGCAGTACTTC. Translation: CASSIPGTVYEQYF.

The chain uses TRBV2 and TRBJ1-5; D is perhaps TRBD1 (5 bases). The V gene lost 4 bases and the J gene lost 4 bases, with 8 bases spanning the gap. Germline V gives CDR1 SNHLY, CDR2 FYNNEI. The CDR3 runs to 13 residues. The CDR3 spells CASSAEGNQPQHF. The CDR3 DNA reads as TGTGCCAGCAGTGCTGAGGGGAATCAGCCCCAGCATTTT.

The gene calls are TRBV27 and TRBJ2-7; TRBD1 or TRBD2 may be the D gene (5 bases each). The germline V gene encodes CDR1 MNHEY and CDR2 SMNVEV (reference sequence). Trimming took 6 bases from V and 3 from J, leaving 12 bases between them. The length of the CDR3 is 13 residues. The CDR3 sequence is CASRRDVDYEQYF. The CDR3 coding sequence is TGTGCCAGCAGGAGGGACGTCGACTACGAGCAGTACTTC.

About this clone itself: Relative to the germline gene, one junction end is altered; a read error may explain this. The CDR3 is CASSPLAFF. For the CDR3, the DNA is TGTGCTAGCAGCCCCCTAGCTTTCTTT. The rearrangement links TRBV7-7 to TRBJ1-1; D is unclear. Germline V gene sequence: CDR1 SSHAT, CDR2 FNYEAQ (reference sequence). CDR3 length: 9 amino acids.

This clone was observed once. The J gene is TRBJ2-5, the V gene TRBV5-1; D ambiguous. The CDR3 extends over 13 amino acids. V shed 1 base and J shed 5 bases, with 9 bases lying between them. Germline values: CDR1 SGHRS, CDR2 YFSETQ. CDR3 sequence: CASSLFPAETQYF. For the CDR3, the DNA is TGCGCCAGCAGCTTGTTCCCGGCGGAGACCCAGTACTTC. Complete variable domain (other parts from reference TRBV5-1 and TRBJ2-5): KAGVTQTPRYLIKTRGQQVTLSCSPISGHRSVSWYQQTPGQGLQFLFEYFSETQRNKGNFPGRFSGRQFSNSRSEMNVSTLELGDSALYLCASSLFPAETQYFGPGTRLLVL.

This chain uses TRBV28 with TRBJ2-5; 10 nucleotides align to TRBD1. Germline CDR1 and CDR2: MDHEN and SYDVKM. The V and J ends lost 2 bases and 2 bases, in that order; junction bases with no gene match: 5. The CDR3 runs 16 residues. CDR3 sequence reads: CASSLVPGQGQETQYF. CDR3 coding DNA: TGTGCCAGCAGTTTAGTCCCGGGACAGGGGCAAGAGACCCAGTACTTC.

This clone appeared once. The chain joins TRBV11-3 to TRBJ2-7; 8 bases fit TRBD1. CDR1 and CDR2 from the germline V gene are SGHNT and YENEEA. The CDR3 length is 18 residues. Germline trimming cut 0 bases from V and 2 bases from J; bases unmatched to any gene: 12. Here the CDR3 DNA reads TGTGCCAGCAGCTTAGATGGTATTGGTGGACAGGGTACCTACGAGCAGTACTTC. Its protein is CASSLDGIGGQGTYEQYF.

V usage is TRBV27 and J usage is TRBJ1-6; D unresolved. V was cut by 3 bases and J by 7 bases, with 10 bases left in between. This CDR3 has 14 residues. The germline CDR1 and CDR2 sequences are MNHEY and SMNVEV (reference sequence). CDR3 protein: CASSFSNGNSPLHF. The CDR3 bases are TGTGCCAGCAGTTTTTCAAATGGGAATTCACCCCTCCACTTT.

The CDR3 DNA sequence: TGCGCCAGCAGCCCATCGGGGAGGAACGAGCAGTACTTC. Protein sequence: CASSPSGRNEQYF. The chain links TRBV5-1 to TRBJ2-7; D may be TRBD2 (6 bases). V was trimmed by 4 bases and J by 5 bases, leaving 13 bases between them. The germline gives CDR1 SGHRS, CDR2 YFSETQ. The CDR3 extends over 13 amino acids.